Listed below are T cell receptor beta chains from one sample, sequenced in a study of radiotherapy plus CTLA-4 blockade in lung cancer. Clones were read by immunoSEQ multiplex PCR, and TCRdb kept only the in-frame ones, dropping some. In the table there are about 16,000 clones, 72% of which are singletons. This sample comprised peripheral blood, obtained from a patient treated with radiotherapy plus ipilimumab. Receptors were obtained from a human donor with non-small cell lung cancer whose response to radiotherapy plus ipilimumab could not be evaluated. CDR3s include the opening cysteine and the closing phenylalanine or tryptophan. The D gene is left open where the match is weak. Only some rows state a clone size, as once, few, many or a class for expanded clones.

>-|TRBV28|-|TRBJ1-4
TGTGCCAGCGGGATCGACAGTACAACTAATGAAAAACTGTTTTTT
CASGIDSTTNEKLFF
>once|TRBV5-1|TRBD1|TRBJ1-1
TGCGCCAGCAGCTTGAGACAGGGGATGGGCGGAGCTTTCTTT
CASSLRQGMGGAFF
>-|TRBV28|-|TRBJ2-3
TGTGCCAGCAGTTTCGAGGGCCGGTCTAGCACAGATACGCAGTATTTT
CASSFEGRSSTDTQYF
>-|TRBV18|-|TRBJ2-3
TGTGCCAGCACATGGGGGCCCTCTAGCACAGATACGCAGTATTTT
CASTWGPSSTDTQYF
>once|TRBV27|TRBD1|TRBJ1-1
TGTGCCAGCAGTACTCACAGGGGAATTGATGAAGCTTTCTTT
CASSTHRGIDEAFF
>few|TRBV2|TRBD2|TRBJ2-5
TGTGCCAGCAGTGAAACGGCGCGGGGGGGCATAGAGACCCAGTACTTC
CASSETARGGIETQYF
>-|TRBV5-1|-|TRBJ1-5
TGCGCCAGCAGCTTGGCAGGGGTACCCAATCAGCCCCAGCATTTT
CASSLAGVPNQPQHF
>few|TRBV12-5|-|TRBJ1-2
TGTGCTAGTGGTTTGGTACACGGGTTAGGCTACACCTTC
CASGLVHGLGYTF
>-|TRBV29-1|TRBD1|TRBJ1-2
TGCAGCGTCACAGGGGTAAACTATGACTACACCTTC
CSVTGVNYDYTF
>-|TRBV9|-|TRBJ1-3
TGTGCCAGCAGCGTAGATTTAGGAACAGCGGTTTCTGGAAACACCATATATTTT
CASSVDLGTAVSGNTIYF
>-|TRBV4-2|TRBD1|TRBJ2-5
TGTGCCAGCAGCATTACAGGGGCCCAAGAGACCCAGTACTTC
CASSITGAQETQYF
>few|TRBV4-3|-|TRBJ2-5
TGCGCCAGCAGCCAAGATGGGGAGCCCCAAGAGACCCAGTACTTC
CASSQDGEPQETQYF
>-|TRBV15|TRBD1|TRBJ2-1
TGTGCCACCAGCAGAGATCCCCCAGGACAGGGGGCTAATGAGCAGTTCTTC
CATSRDPPGQGANEQFF
>-|TRBV6-5|-|TRBJ2-5
TGTGCCAGCAGTTACTTCAGGGGCTCAGAGACCCAGTACTTC
CASSYFRGSETQYF
>-|TRBV6-5|TRBD1|TRBJ2-7
TGTGCCAGCAGCAAATCAAAGACAGGGAACGAGCAGTACTTC
CASSKSKTGNEQYF
>-|TRBV11-2|-|TRBJ2-7
TGTGCCAGCAGCTTAAGACAGGTCTACGAGCAGTACTTC
CASSLRQVYEQYF
>once|TRBV25-1|-|TRBJ2-1
TGTGCCAGCAGCTCCCGGAGGGGTTACAATGAGCAGTTCTTC
CASSSRRGYNEQFF
>-|TRBV6-1|-|TRBJ2-7
TGTGCCAGCAGTTCCGGAGCCAACTCCTACGAGCAGTACTTC
CASSSGANSYEQYF
>few|TRBV7-6|TRBD2|TRBJ2-2
TGTGCCAGCAGCCTTCCCTCGGGGGGCACCGGGGAGCTGTTTTTT
CASSLPSGGTGELFF
>-|TRBV15|TRBD1|TRBJ2-5
TGTGCCACCAGCAGAGGAACAGGGGCCCAAGAGACCCAGTACTTC
CATSRGTGAQETQYF
>-|TRBV6-6|-|TRBJ2-4
TGTGCCAGCAGCCCCAGGGAGGCCTTAGACATTCAGTACTTC
CASSPREALDIQYF
>-|TRBV6-1|-|TRBJ1-2
TGTGCCAGCAGTGAGTTTTACAGGGATAACTATGGCTACACCTTC
CASSEFYRDNYGYTF
>-|TRBV30|TRBD1|TRBJ2-7
TGTGCCTGGAGTGCGGGGACAGGGAGCTACGAGCAGTACTTC
CAWSAGTGSYEQYF
>-|TRBV7-6|-|TRBJ1-5
TGTGCCAGCAGCTTAGGGGCAGGGATCGGCCAGCCCCAGCATTTT
CASSLGAGIGQPQHF
>-|TRBV18|-|TRBJ1-6
TGTGCCAGCTCACCTTCACAAGATAATTCACCCCTCCACTTT
CASSPSQDNSPLHF
>-|TRBV9|-|TRBJ2-6
TGTGCCAGCAGCGTGAAGACGGGGGGCGCTGGGGCCAACGTCCTGACTTTC
CASSVKTGGAGANVLTF
>-|TRBV5-6|TRBD1|TRBJ1-2
TGTGCCAGCAGTTCCACAGGGGTTGGCTACACCTTC
CASSSTGVGYTF
>-|TRBV7-2|TRBD1|TRBJ1-5
TGTGCCAGCAGCTTAGTAGCACAGGGGACGGGTCAGCCCCAGCATTTT
CASSLVAQGTGQPQHF
>-|TRBV29-1|-|TRBJ1-1
TGCAGCGTCGTGACTGCCGATCCTGAAGCTTTCTTT
CSVVTADPEAFF
>-|TRBV5-1|-|TRBJ1-1
TGCGCCAGCAGCTTGGCGTCGGGGGGGTCTGAAGCTTTCTTT
CASSLASGGSEAFF
>-|TRBV19|-|TRBJ2-3
TGTGCCAGTACCCTAAACCGGGGGGCGACAGATACGCAGTATTTT
CASTLNRGATDTQYF